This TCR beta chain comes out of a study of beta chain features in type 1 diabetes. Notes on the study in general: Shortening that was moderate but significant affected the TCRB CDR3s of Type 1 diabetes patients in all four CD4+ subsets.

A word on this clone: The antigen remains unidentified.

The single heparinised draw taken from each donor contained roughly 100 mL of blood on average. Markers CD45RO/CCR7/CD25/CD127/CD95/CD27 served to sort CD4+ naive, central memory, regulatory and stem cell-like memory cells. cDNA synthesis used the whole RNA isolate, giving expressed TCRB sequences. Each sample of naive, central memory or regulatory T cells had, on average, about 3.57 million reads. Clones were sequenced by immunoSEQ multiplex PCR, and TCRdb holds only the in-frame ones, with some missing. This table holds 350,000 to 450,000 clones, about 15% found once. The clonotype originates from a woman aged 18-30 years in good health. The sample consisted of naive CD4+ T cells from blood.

The CDR3 sequence is CASRAGTSGYNEQFF. CDR3 bases: TGTGCCAGTAGGGCCGGGACTAGCGGGTACAATGAGCAGTTCTTC. V is TRBV19 and J is TRBJ2-1, with 12 bases identical to TRBD2. The CDR3 loop spans 15 amino acids. The germline V gene encodes CDR1 LNHDA and CDR2 SQIVND (reference sequence). V was clipped by 6 bases and J by 4 bases; unmatched bases: 4. The full variable domain, its missing parts supplied by reference TRBV19 and TRBJ2-1, is DGGITQSPKYLFRKEGQNVTLSCEQNLNHDAMYWYRQDPGQGLRLIYYSQIVNDFQKGDIAEGYSVSREKKESFPLTVTSAQKNPTAFYLCASRAGTSGYNEQFFGPGTRLTVL.